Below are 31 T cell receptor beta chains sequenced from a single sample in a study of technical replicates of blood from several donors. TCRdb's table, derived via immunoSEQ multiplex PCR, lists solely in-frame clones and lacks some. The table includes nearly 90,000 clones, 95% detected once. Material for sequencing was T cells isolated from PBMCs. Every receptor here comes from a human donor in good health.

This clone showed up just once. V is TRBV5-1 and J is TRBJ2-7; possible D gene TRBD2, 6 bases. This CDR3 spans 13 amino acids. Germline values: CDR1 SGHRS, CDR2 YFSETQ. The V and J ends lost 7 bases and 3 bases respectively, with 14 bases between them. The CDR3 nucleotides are TGCGCCAGCGCGGGGACCCAGAACTACGAGCAGTACTTC. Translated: CASAGTQNYEQYF.

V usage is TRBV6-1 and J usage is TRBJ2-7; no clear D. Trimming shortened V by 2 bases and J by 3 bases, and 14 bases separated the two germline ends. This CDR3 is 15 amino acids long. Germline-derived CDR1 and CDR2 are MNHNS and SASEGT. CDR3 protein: CASSEWSGKNYEQYF. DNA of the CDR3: TGTGCCAGCAGTGAATGGTCAGGAAAGAACTACGAGCAGTACTTC.

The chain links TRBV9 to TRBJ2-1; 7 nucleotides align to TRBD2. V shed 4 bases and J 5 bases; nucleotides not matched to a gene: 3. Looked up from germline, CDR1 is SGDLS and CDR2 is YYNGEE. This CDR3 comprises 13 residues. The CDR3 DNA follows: TGTGCCAGCAGCCTCGGGACTAACAATGAGCAGTTCTTC. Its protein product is CASSLGTNNEQFF. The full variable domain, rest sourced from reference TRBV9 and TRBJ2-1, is DSGVTQTPKHLITATGQRVTLRCSPRSGDLSVYWYQQSLDQGLQFLIQYYNGEERAKGNILERFSAQQFPDLHSELNLSSLELGDSALYFCASSLGTNNEQFFGPGTRLTVL.

The CDR3 protein is CASSPMPGQGVEQYF. DNA for the CDR3: TGTGCCAGCAGCCCGATGCCGGGACAGGGGGTCGAGCAGTACTTC. V gene TRBV7-3 combines with J gene TRBJ2-7; TRBD1 matches 11 bases. CDR1 SGHTA and CDR2 FQGTGA come from the germline V gene. The CDR3 is made up of 15 amino acids. V was clipped by 5 bases and J by 6 bases; unmatched bases: 9.

Written as DNA, the CDR3 is TGTGCCAGCAGCCTCTATGGTAATGAGCAGTTCTTC. Translated: CASSLYGNEQFF. The chain has TRBV9 and TRBJ2-1; D unclear. Between the trimmed V and J ends, which lost 4 bases and 7 bases, there was a span of 9 bases. The V gene's germline CDR1 is SGDLS and CDR2 YYNGEE. This CDR3 is 12 amino acids long.

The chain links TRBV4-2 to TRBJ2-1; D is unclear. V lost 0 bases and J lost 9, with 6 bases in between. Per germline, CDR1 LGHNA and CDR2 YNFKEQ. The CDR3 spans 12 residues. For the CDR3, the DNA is TGTGCCAGCAGCCAAGACCCGGTTGAGCAGTTCTTC. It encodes CASSQDPVEQFF.

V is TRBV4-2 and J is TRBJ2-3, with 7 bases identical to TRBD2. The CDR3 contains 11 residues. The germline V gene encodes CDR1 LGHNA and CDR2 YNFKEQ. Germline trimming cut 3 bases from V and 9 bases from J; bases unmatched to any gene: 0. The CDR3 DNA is TGTGCCAGCAGCCAGCGGGAGACGCAGTATTTT. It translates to CASSQRETQYF.

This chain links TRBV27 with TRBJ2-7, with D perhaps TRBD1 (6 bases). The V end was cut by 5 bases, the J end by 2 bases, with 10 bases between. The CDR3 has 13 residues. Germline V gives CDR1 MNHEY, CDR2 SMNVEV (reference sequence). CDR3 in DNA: TGTGCCAGCAGTGTAAGGGGGACCTACGAGCAGTACTTC. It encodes CASSVRGTYEQYF.

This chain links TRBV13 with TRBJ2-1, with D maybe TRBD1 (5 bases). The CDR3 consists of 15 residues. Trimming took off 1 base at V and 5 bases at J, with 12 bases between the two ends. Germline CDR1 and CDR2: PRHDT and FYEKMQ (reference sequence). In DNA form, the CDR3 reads TGTGCCAGCAGCTTAGCATACCAGGGCAACAATGAGCAGTTCTTC. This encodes CASSLAYQGNNEQFF.

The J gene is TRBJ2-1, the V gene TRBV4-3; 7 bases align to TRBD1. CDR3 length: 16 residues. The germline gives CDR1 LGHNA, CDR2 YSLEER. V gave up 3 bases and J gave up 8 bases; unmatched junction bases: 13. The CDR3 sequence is CASSHFRQGEHDEQFF. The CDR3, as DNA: TGCGCCAGCAGCCATTTCCGGCAGGGGGAACACGATGAGCAGTTCTTC.

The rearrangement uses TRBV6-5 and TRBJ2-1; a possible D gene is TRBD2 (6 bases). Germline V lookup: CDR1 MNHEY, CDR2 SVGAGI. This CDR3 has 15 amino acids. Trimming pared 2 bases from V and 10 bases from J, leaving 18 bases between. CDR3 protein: CASSYTAWPRGEQFF. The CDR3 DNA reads TGTGCCAGCAGTTACACAGCATGGCCTCGGGGGGAGCAGTTCTTC.

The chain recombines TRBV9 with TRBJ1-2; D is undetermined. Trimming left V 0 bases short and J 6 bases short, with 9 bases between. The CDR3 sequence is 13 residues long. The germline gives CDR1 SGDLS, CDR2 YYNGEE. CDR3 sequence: CASSVADFDGYTF. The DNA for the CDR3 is TGTGCCAGCAGCGTAGCCGACTTCGATGGCTACACCTTC. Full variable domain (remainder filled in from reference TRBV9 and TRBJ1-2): DSGVTQTPKHLITATGQRVTLRCSPRSGDLSVYWYQQSLDQGLQFLIQYYNGEERAKGNILERFSAQQFPDLHSELNLSSLELGDSALYFCASSVADFDGYTFGSGTRLTVV.

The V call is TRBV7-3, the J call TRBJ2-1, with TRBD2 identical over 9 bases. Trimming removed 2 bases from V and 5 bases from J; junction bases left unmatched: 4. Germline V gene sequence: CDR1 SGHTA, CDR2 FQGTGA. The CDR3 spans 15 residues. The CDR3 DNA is TGTGCCAGCAGCTTACTAGCGGGAAGGAACAATGAGCAGTTCTTC. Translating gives CASSLLAGRNNEQFF.

CDR3 amino acids: CASSPNRGEQYF. In DNA, the CDR3 is TGTGCCAGCTCACCAAACAGGGGCGAGCAGTACTTC. This sequence joins TRBV18 and TRBJ2-7; 7 bases agree with TRBD1. There are 12 residues in the CDR3. V trimming: 2 bases; J trimming: 6 bases; junction bases outside the gene matches: 1. CDR1 is KGHSH, CDR2 LQKENI, per germline.

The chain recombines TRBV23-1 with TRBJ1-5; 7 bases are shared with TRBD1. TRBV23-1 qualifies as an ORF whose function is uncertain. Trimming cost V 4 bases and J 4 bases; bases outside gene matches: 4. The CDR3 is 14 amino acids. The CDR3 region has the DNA TGCGCCAGCAGTCCCGGGACAGCTAATCAGCCCCAGCATTTT. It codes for CASSPGTANQPQHF.

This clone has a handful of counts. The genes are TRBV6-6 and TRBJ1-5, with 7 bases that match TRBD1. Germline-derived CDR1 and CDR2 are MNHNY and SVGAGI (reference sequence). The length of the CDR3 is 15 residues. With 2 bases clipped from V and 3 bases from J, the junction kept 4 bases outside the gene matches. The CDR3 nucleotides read TGTGCCAGCAGTTACAAGGACAGGTACAATCAGCCCCAGCATTTT. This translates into CASSYKDRYNQPQHF.

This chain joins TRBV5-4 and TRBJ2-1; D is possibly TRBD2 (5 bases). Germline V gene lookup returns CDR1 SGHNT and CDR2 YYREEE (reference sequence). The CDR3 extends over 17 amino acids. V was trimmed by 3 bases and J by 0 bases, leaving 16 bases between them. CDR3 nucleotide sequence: TGTGCCAGCAGCTGGGGAGCAGGTTCGAGCTCCTACAATGAGCAGTTCTTC. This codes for CASSWGAGSSSYNEQFF.

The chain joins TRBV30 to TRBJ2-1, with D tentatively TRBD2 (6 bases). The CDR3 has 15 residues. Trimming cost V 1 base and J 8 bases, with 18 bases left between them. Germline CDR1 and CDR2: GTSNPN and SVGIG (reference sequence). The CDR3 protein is CAWSDAIGGVDEQFF. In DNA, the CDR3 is TGTGCCTGGAGTGACGCTATCGGCGGGGTGGATGAGCAGTTCTTC.

The DNA of the CDR3 is TGTGCCACCAGCAGTCACAGGGAGACGCGGACTGAAGCTTTCTTT. Encoded protein: CATSSHRETRTEAFF. The J gene is TRBJ1-1, the V gene TRBV15, with D perhaps TRBD1 (6 bases). Germline loops: CDR1 LNHNV, CDR2 YYDKDF (reference sequence). The CDR3 runs 15 residues. The ends were cut back, 3 bases at V and 5 bases at J, with 16 bases in the middle.

The DNA of the CDR3 is TGCGCCAGCAGCGAGAGCACAGATACGCAGTATTTT. Amino acid sequence: CASSESTDTQYF. The rearrangement joins TRBV5-1 to TRBJ2-3; D unclear. V lost 4 bases, J lost 0 bases, and 3 bases lay in between. Germline V gives CDR1 SGHRS, CDR2 YFSETQ. The CDR3 has 12 residues.

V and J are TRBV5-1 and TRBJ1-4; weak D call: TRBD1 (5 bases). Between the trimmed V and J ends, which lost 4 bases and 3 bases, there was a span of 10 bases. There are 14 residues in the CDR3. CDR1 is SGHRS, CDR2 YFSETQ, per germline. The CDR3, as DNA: TGCGCCAGCAGCGGGACTACAGCTAATGAAAAACTGTTTTTT. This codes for CASSGTTANEKLFF.

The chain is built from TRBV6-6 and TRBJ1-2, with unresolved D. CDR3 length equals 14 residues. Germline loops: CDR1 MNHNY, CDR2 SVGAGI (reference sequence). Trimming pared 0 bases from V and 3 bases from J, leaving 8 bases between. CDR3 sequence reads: CASSYSGNYYGYTF. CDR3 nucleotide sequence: TGTGCCAGCAGTTACTCGGGCAACTACTATGGCTACACCTTC.

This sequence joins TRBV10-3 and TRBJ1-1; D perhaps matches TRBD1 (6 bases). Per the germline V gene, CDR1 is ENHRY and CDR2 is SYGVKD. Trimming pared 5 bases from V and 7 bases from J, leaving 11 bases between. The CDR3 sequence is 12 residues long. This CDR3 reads CAISTGPGEAFF. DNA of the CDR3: TGTGCCATCAGTACAGGGCCCGGTGAAGCTTTCTTT.

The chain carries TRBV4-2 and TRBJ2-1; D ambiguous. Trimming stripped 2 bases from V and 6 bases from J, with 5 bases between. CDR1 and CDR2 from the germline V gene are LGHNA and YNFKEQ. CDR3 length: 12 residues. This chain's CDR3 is CASSQKLNEQFF. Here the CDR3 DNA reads TGTGCCAGCAGCCAAAAACTCAATGAGCAGTTCTTC.

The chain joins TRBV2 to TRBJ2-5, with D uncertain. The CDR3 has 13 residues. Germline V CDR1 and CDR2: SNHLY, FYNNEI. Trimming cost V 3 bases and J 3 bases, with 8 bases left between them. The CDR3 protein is CASSDLAEETQYF. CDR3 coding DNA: TGTGCCAGCAGTGATCTCGCGGAAGAGACCCAGTACTTC.

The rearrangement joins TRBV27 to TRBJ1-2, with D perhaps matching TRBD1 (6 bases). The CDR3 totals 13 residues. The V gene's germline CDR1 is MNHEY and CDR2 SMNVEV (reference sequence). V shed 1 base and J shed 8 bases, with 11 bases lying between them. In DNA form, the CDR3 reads TGTGCCAGCAGTTTATACAGGGCGAGCGGCTACACCTTC. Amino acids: CASSLYRASGYTF.

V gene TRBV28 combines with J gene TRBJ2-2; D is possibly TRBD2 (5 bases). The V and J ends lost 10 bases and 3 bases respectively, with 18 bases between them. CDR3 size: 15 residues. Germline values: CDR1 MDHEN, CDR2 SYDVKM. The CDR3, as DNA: TGTGCCACCGGGGAAGGATCGGGCCACACCGGGGAGCTGTTTTTT. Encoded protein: CATGEGSGHTGELFF.

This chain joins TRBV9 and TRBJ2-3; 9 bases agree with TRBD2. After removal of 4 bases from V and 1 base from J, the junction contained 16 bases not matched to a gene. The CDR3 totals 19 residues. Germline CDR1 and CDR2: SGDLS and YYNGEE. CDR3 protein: CASSLTPGIAGARTDTQYF. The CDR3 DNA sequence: TGTGCCAGCAGCCTAACCCCTGGGATAGCGGGAGCGCGCACAGATACGCAGTATTTT. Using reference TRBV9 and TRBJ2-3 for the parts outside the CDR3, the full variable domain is DSGVTQTPKHLITATGQRVTLRCSPRSGDLSVYWYQQSLDQGLQFLIQYYNGEERAKGNILERFSAQQFPDLHSELNLSSLELGDSALYFCASSLTPGIAGARTDTQYFGPGTRLTVL.

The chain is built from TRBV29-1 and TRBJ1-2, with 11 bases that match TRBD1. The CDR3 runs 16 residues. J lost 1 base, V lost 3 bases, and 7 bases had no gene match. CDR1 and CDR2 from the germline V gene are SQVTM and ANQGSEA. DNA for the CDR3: TGCAGCGTTGACCGGACAGGGGGCAGTGGTAACTATGGCTACACCTTC. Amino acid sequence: CSVDRTGGSGNYGYTF. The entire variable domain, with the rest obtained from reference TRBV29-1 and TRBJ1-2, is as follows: SAVISQKPSRDICQRGTSLTIQCQVDSQVTMMFWYRQQPGQSLTLIATANQGSEATYESGFVIDKFPISRPNLTFSTLTVSNMSPEDSSIYLCSVDRTGGSGNYGYTFGSGTRLTVV.

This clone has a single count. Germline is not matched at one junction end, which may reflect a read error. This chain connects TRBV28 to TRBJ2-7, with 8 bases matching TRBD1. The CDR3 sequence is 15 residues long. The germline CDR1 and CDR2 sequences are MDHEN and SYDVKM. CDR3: CASSPQVDRAYEQYF. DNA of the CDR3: TGTGCCAGCAGTCCCCAAGTGGACAGGGCCTATGAGCAGTACTTC.

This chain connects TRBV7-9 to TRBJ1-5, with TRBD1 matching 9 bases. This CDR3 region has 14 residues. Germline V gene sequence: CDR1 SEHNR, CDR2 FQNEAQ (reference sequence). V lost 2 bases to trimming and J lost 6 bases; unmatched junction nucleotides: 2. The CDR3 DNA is TGTGCCAGCAGCTTACACAGGGGGCCTCAGCCCCAGCATTTT. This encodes CASSLHRGPQPQHF. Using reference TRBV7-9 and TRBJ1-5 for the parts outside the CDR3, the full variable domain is DTGVSQNPRHKITKRGQNVTFRCDPISEHNRLYWYRQTLGQGPEFLTYFQNEAQLEKSRLLSDRFSAERPKGSFSTLEIQRTEQGDSAMYLCASSLHRGPQPQHFGDGTRLSIL.